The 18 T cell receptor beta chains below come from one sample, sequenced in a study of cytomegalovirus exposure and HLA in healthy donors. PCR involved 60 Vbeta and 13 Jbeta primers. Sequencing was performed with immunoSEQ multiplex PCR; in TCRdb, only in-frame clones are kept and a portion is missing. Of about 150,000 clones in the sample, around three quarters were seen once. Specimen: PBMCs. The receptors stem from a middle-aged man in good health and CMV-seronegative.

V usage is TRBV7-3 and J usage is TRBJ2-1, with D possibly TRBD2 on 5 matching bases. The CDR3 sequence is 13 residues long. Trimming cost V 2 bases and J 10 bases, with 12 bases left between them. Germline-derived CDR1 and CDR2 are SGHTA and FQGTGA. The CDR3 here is CASSLATSHEQFF. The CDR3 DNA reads TGTGCCAGCAGCTTAGCTACTAGTCACGAGCAGTTCTTC.

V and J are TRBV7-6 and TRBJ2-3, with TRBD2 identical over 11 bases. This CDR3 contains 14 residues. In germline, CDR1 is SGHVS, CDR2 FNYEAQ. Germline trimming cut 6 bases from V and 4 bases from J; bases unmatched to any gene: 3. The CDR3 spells CASRTSGISDTQYF. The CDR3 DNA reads TGTGCCAGCAGGACTAGCGGGATTTCAGATACGCAGTATTTT.

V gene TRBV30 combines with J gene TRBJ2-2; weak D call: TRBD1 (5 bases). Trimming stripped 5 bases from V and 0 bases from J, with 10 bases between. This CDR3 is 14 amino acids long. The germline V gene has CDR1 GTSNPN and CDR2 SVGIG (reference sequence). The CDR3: CAWDGHSNTGELFF. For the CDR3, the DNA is TGTGCCTGGGACGGACATTCGAACACCGGGGAGCTGTTTTTT.

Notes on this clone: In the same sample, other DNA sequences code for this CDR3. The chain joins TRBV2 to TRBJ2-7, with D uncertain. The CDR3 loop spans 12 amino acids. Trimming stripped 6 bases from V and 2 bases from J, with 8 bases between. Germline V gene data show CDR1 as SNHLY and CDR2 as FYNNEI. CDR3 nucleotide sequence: TGTGCCAGCAGGCCCTCTACCTACGAGCAGTACTTC. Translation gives CASRPSTYEQYF.

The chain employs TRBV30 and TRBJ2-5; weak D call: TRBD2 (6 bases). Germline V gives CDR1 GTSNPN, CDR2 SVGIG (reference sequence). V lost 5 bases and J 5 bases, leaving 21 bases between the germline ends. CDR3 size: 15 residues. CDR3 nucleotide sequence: TGTGCCTGGCAACGCGGGACCCCCAACGGGGAGACCCAGTACTTC. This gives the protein CAWQRGTPNGETQYF.

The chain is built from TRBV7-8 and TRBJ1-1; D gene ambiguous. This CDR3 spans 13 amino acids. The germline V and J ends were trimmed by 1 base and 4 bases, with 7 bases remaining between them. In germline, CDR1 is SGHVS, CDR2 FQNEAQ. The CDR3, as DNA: TGTGCCAGCAGCTTAGACGGGAGCACTGAAGCTTTCTTT. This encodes CASSLDGSTEAFF.

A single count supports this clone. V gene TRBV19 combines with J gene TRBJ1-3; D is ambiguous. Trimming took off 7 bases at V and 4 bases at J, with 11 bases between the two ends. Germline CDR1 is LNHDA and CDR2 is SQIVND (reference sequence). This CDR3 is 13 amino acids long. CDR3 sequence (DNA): TGTGCCAGTACCCCCCTCAGGGGAAACACCATATATTTT. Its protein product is CASTPLRGNTIYF.

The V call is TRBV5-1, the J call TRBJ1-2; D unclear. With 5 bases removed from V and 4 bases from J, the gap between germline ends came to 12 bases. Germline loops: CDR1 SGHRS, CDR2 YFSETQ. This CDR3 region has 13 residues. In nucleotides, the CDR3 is TGCGCCAGCAGGGAAGGGAGGGCCTATGGCTACACCTTC. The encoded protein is CASREGRAYGYTF.

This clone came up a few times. The CDR3 DNA sequence: TGTGCCAGCAGTTTATCACCCGGGACAGCAACCTACGAGCAGTACTTC. This codes for CASSLSPGTATYEQYF. This chain connects TRBV27 to TRBJ2-7, with TRBD1 identical over 7 bases. The germline V gene has CDR1 MNHEY and CDR2 SMNVEV (reference sequence). The ends lost 0 bases at V and 2 bases at J; junction bases unmatched: 7. This CDR3 contains 16 residues.

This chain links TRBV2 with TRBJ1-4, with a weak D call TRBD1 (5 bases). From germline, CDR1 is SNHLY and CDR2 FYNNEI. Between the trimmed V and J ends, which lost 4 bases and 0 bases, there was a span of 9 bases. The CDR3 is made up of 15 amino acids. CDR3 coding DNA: TGTGCCAGCAGTGGGACAACCTCAACTAATGAAAAACTGTTTTTT. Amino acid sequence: CASSGTTSTNEKLFF.

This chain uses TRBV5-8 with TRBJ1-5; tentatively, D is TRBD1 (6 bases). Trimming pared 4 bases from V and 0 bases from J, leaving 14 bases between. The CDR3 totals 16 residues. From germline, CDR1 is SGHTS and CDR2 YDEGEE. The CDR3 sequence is CASSRGAGPSNQPQHF. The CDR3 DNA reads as TGTGCCAGCAGCCGGGGGGCAGGGCCTAGCAATCAGCCCCAGCATTTT.

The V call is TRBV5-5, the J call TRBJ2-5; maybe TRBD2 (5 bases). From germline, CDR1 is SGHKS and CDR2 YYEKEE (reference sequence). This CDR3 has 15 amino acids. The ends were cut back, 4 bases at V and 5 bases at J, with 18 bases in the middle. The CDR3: CASSPGRTGEETQYF. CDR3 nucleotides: TGTGCCAGCAGCCCCGGCCGCACTGGGGAGGAGACCCAGTACTTC. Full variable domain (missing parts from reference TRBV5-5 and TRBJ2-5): DAGVTQSPTHLIKTRGQQVTLRCSPISGHKSVSWYQQVLGQGPQFIFQYYEKEERGRGNFPDRFSARQFPNYSSELNVNALLLGDSALYLCASSPGRTGEETQYFGPGTRLLVL.

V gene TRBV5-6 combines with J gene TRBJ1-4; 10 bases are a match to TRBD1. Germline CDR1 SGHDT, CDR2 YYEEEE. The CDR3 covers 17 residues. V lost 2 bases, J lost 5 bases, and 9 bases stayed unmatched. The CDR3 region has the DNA TGTGCCAGCAGCTTCCGACAGGGGGCACTAAACAATGAAAAACTGTTTTTT. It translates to CASSFRQGALNNEKLFF.

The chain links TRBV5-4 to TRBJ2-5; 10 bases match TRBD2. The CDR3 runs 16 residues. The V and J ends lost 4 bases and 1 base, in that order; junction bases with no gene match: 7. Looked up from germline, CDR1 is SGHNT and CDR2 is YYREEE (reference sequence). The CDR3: CASSVTSGALQETQYF. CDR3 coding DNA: TGTGCCAGCAGCGTTACTAGCGGGGCGCTCCAAGAGACCCAGTACTTC. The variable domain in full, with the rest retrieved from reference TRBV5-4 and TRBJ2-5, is ETGVTQSPTHLIKTRGQQVTLRCSSQSGHNTVSWYQQALGQGPQFIFQYYREEENGRGNFPPRFSGLQFPNYSSELNVNALELDDSALYLCASSVTSGALQETQYFGPGTRLLVL.

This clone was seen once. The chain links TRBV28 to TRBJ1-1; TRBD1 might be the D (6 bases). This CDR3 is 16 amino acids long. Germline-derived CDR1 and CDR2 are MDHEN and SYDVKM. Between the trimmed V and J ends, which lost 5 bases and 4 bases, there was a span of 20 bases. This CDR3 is CASSLLSVGAGTEAFF. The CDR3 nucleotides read TGTGCCAGCAGTCTCCTGTCGGTGGGGGCGGGCACTGAAGCTTTCTTT.

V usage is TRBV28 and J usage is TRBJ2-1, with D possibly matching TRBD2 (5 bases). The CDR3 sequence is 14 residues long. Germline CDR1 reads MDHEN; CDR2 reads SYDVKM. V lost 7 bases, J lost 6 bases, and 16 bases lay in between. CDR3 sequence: CASNPAGATNEQFF. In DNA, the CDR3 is TGTGCCAGCAACCCCGCGGGCGCGACCAATGAGCAGTTCTTC.

CDR3 bases: TGTGCCAGTAGTACGGACACTATCTACAATGAGCAGTTCTTC. As protein: CASSTDTIYNEQFF. This sequence joins TRBV19 and TRBJ2-1, with a tentative D call TRBD1 (5 bases). Trimming cost V 4 bases and J 3 bases, with 10 bases left between them. CDR1 and CDR2 from the germline V gene are LNHDA and SQIVND (reference sequence). The length of the CDR3 is 14 residues.

The CDR3 DNA reads as TGTGCCACCAGCAGAGATATCATACAAGAAGCTTTCTTT. Amino acids: CATSRDIIQEAFF. V usage is TRBV15 and J usage is TRBJ1-1; D remains ambiguous. Germline CDR1 is LNHNV and CDR2 is YYDKDF (reference sequence). Trimming cost V 0 bases and J 8 bases, with 10 bases left between them. CDR3 size: 13 residues.